This record looks at one T cell receptor (beta chain) sequence and its context. This clone came up many times. Its cognate antigen has yet to be identified. No base-level quality is on record; no much larger clone is a single base apart. From the cysteine through the phenylalanine, the CDR3 covers 17 amino acids. The entry retains the CDR3 DNA only, 51 bases that are in frame from base 1. V loses 5 bases at its end and J loses 2 bases; junction bases beyond the gene matches: 11. Taken from the germline V gene, the CDR1 and CDR2 loops are LGHNA and YNFKEQ. The sample comes from a study of metastatic and nonmetastatic thyroid tumors (dated by TCRdb to about 2020). With respect to the entire study: The researchers compared repertoires between peripheral blood samples and tumor or nodule tissue samples from patients with malignant or benign thyroid disease.

What the work shows at the level of the full study, not this receptor alone: TCR beta diversity was reported as significantly higher in malignant tumors than in benign nodules, in both blood and tumor samples.

None of the patients had been given any treatment before thyroid surgery. Using T-cell receptor beta sequencing, the researchers looked back retrospectively at clinical samples from patients, gathered between the early 2010s and the late 2010s. Receptor amplification or capture employed PCR. The sample was run on an Illumina HiSeq 4000. High-throughput sequencing was used to profile the TCR beta-chain CDR3 region of each patient. The published analysis was carried out like this. CDR3 differences across clinicopathological groups were used to build a classifier for discriminating distant-metastatic papillary thyroid cancer patients. The Shannon index was used to measure repertoire diversity, and the Morisita-Horn index was used to measure how similar tumor and blood repertoires were. The public reads were reprocessed in TCRdb via fastp at Q25 and MiXCR, keeping in-frame beta chains. TCRdb, not the authors, supplied the V and J calls. The sample data list roughly 10,000 clones, and 32% of these were observed just once. Of the sample, more than 4.5% is held by the ten largest clones.

The rearranged segments are TRBV4-2 and TRBJ2-1; TRBD2 aligns with 8 central bases. This receptor was identified in a female donor with papillary thyroid cancer or a benign thyroid nodule (not recorded which). Some clones in this sample may be carry-over from other donors' samples. The source material was tumor tissue. The DNA is as follows: TGTGCCAGCAGCGTAGTACCGGGACTAGGGACCTACAATGAGCAGTTCTTC. This codes for CASSVVPGLGTYNEQFF.